The 5 T cell receptor beta chains in this list originate from one sample, sequenced in a study of blood T cell repertoires in COVID-19. TCRdb's table, derived via immunoSEQ multiplex PCR, lists solely in-frame clones and lacks some. This sample has fewer than 500,000 clones; around 87% occur once, and the top ten carry under 0.85%. Sequenced: PBMCs or T cells enriched from blood (not recorded which). Receptors originate from a woman aged 18-35 years who had recovered from COVID-19.

The chain links TRBV7-8 to TRBJ1-1; D unresolved. Trimming stripped 5 bases from V and 1 base from J, with 23 bases between. The germline gives CDR1 SGHVS, CDR2 FQNEAQ. The CDR3 has 18 amino acids. The CDR3 loop is CASSAQQRLKATNTEAFF. The DNA of the CDR3 is TGTGCCAGCAGCGCCCAACAGAGACTAAAGGCCACGAACACTGAAGCTTTCTTT.

This chain uses TRBV4-2 with TRBJ1-2, with TRBD1 matching over 8 bases. The V gene end was trimmed by 6 bases and the J gene end by 6 bases; junction bases not matched to a gene: 9. CDR1 and CDR2 from the germline V gene are LGHNA and YNFKEQ. The CDR3 is made up of 14 amino acids. CDR3 region: CASRPRTGSDGYTF. For the CDR3, the DNA is TGTGCCAGCAGGCCCCGGACAGGGAGCGATGGCTACACCTTC.

This chain links TRBV5-1 with TRBJ2-6, with TRBD1 as a possible D gene (6 bases). Germline lookup yields CDR1 SGHRS and CDR2 YFSETQ. The V end was cut by 1 base, the J end by 4 bases, with 15 bases between. This CDR3 comprises 17 residues. The CDR3 region is CASSLIPQGSGANVLTF. DNA of the CDR3: TGCGCCAGCAGCTTGATTCCACAGGGATCAGGGGCCAACGTCCTGACTTTC. Full variable domain (remainder filled in from reference TRBV5-1 and TRBJ2-6): KAGVTQTPRYLIKTRGQQVTLSCSPISGHRSVSWYQQTPGQGLQFLFEYFSETQRNKGNFPGRFSGRQFSNSRSEMNVSTLELGDSALYLCASSLIPQGSGANVLTFGAGSRLTVL.

This chain links TRBV7-2 with TRBJ2-3, with 11 positions matching TRBD2. V shed 5 bases, J shed 5 bases, and the junction held 6 bases outside the gene matches. The germline CDR1 and CDR2 sequences are SGHTA and FQGNSA. CDR3 size: 15 residues. The CDR3 coding sequence is TGTGCCAGCAGCCGTTCCCTAGCGGGGGGAGATACGCAGTATTTT. It translates to CASSRSLAGGDTQYF. Full variable domain (rest looked up from reference TRBV7-2 and TRBJ2-3): GAGVSQSPSNKVTEKGKDVELRCDPISGHTALYWYRQSLGQGLEFLIYFQGNSAPDKSGLPSDRFSAERTGGSVSTLTIQRTQQEDSAVYLCASSRSLAGGDTQYFGPGTRLTVL.

V gene TRBV27 combines with J gene TRBJ2-7; the match to TRBD1 covers 7 bases. The V and J ends lost 6 bases and 3 bases, in that order; junction bases with no gene match: 8. Germline loops: CDR1 MNHEY, CDR2 SMNVEV (reference sequence). The CDR3 consists of 14 residues. The CDR3 reads CASSPDRSFYEQYF. The DNA of the CDR3 is TGTGCCAGCAGCCCGGACAGGAGCTTCTACGAGCAGTACTTC.